This passage covers 5 T cell receptor beta chains from one sample sequenced in a study of blood T cell repertoires in COVID-19. Assay used: immunoSEQ multiplex PCR; TCRdb lists only in-frame clones, some missing. The sample shows a few hundred thousand clones, 85% of them seen only once. The sequencing sample was made of peripheral blood. These receptor sequences come from a woman under 30 with acute or convalescent COVID-19.

This clone has a single count. The chain joins TRBV11-2 to TRBJ1-2; D gene unclear. Trimming stripped 5 bases from V and 7 bases from J, with 11 bases between. This CDR3 comprises 12 residues. In germline, CDR1 is SGHAT, CDR2 FQNNGV. CDR3 amino acids: CASSHPSGGYTF. DNA for the CDR3: TGTGCCAGCAGCCACCCGTCGGGTGGCTACACCTTC. The full variable domain, its missing parts supplied by reference TRBV11-2 and TRBJ1-2, is EAGVAQSPRYKIIEKRQSVAFWCNPISGHATLYWYQQILGQGPKLLIQFQNNGVVDDSQLPKDRFSAERLKGVDSTLKIQPAKLEDSAVYLCASSHPSGGYTFGSGTRLTVV.

The chain combines TRBV5-5 with TRBJ1-1; D is unclear. The V and J ends lost 2 bases and 1 base respectively, with 12 bases between them. CDR1 and CDR2 from the germline V gene are SGHKS and YYEKEE (reference sequence). The CDR3 contains 15 residues. This CDR3 reads CASSFRQAANTEAFF. The CDR3 nucleotides read TGTGCCAGCAGCTTCCGCCAGGCCGCGAACACTGAAGCTTTCTTT.

A single count supports this clone. This chain links TRBV12-3 or TRBV12-4 with TRBJ1-2, with D tentatively TRBD1 (5 bases). V lost 5 bases, J lost 8 bases, and 15 bases lay in between. The CDR3 is 13 amino acids. CDR3 in amino acids: CASSPGESRGYTF. The CDR3 DNA reads as TGTGCCAGCAGTCCGGGGGAATCCAGAGGCTACACCTTC.

This sequence joins TRBV5-1 and TRBJ2-7, with 9 bases matching TRBD2. J was trimmed by 6 bases and V by 0 bases; bases with no gene match: 7. Germline values: CDR1 SGHRS, CDR2 YFSETQ. This CDR3 comprises 15 residues. CDR3 amino acids: CASSLERGDASEQYF. In DNA, the CDR3 is TGCGCCAGCAGCTTGGAGCGGGGGGACGCCTCCGAGCAGTACTTC.

This chain joins TRBV9 and TRBJ2-5, with D tentatively TRBD2 (5 bases). The CDR3 extends over 15 amino acids. V shed 1 base and J shed 4 bases, with 14 bases lying between them. Germline V CDR1 and CDR2: SGDLS, YYNGEE. The CDR3 nucleotides read TGTGCCAGCAGCGTATACGGGGAACGGACAGAGACCCAGTACTTC. This encodes CASSVYGERTETQYF.